The T cell receptor (beta chain) described here comes from a study of CD8 T cells in ankylosing spondylitis. Study results and limitations: Peripheral blood samples showed relatively rare disease-linked clones, and these clones were CD8+. Researchers reportedly found disease-linked clones significantly enriched in matched ankylosing spondylitis synovial fluid.

Libraries of TCR beta came from quantitative 5'-RACE with molecular barcodes. In TCRdb, the 5' RACE reads were re-called with MiXCR into one record per CDR3 protein. The table has fewer than 200,000 distinct CDR3 sequences, approximately 18% seen once. Many counts were recorded for this clonotype. No antigen is known for it. V lost 2 bases to trimming and J lost 5 bases, with 9 bases between them. From germline, CDR1 is MNHEY and CDR2 SMNVEV (reference sequence). The CDR3 runs to 13 residues. The chain joins TRBV27 to TRBJ2-5, with D perhaps assigned TRBD1 or TRBD2 (5 bases each). This clonotype was sampled from a male donor aged 5 to 30 with ankylosing spondylitis or in good health (not recorded which). Material: blood, either unsorted or a sorted T cell fraction (not recorded which). The CDR3 nucleotides are TGTGCCAGCAGTTTAGGCAGGGACGAGACCCAGTACTTC. It translates to CASSLGRDETQYF.